The 20 T cell receptor beta chains listed next were all sequenced from one sample in a study of T cell responses to AZD1222 COVID-19 vaccine. Only in-frame clones appear in the TCRdb table, and some are missing; sequencing was by immunoSEQ multiplex PCR. The table lists about 53,000 clones, about four fifths of them singletons. Sequencing was performed on peripheral blood, taken on day 0 of AZD1222 vaccination. The receptors here all came from an adult in good health.

The chain combines TRBV7-2 with TRBJ1-6; weak D call: TRBD1 (5 bases). This CDR3 has 14 residues. Trimming pared 7 bases from V and 5 bases from J, leaving 12 bases between. Germline V gene data show CDR1 as SGHTA and CDR2 as FQGNSA. CDR3 sequence: CASTPGYDNSPLHF. The CDR3 region has the DNA TGTGCCAGCACCCCAGGGTATGATAATTCACCCCTCCACTTT.

This sequence joins TRBV5-4 and TRBJ2-7; 11 bases align to TRBD2. The CDR3 is 14 amino acids. With V trimmed by 5 bases and J by 3 bases, 4 bases remained unmatched. Germline V gene sequence: CDR1 SGHNT, CDR2 YYREEE (reference sequence). In DNA, the CDR3 is TGTGCCAGCAGGCCCCTAGCGGGGGGCTACGAGCAGTACTTC. This sequence encodes CASRPLAGGYEQYF.

This chain connects TRBV7-3 to TRBJ2-2; 11 positions match TRBD2. The CDR3 runs to 16 residues. CDR1 and CDR2 (germline): SGHTA, FQGTGA. V lost 5 bases to trimming and J lost 0 bases; unmatched junction nucleotides: 2. The CDR3 region has the DNA TGTGCCAGCAGCGCACTAGCGGGAGCGAACACCGGGGAGCTGTTTTTT. Translation: CASSALAGANTGELFF.

This chain connects TRBV30 to TRBJ2-7, with 7 bases aligning to TRBD1. V was clipped by 2 bases and J by 2 bases; unmatched bases: 3. Germline assignment: CDR1 GTSNPN and CDR2 SVGIG (reference sequence). The CDR3 spans 13 residues. The CDR3 bases are TGTGCCTGGAGTACAGGGGCCCCCTACGAGCAGTACTTC. This sequence encodes CAWSTGAPYEQYF.

The V gene is TRBV5-6, the J gene TRBJ1-2; TRBD1 agrees at 9 bases. Germline V gene lookup returns CDR1 SGHDT and CDR2 YYEEEE. This CDR3 has 15 residues. V was clipped by 2 bases and J by 2 bases; unmatched bases: 4. CDR3 nucleotides: TGTGCCAGCAGCTTAGGGGACAGGGCCAACTATGGCTACACCTTC. Residues: CASSLGDRANYGYTF.

The V gene is TRBV5-6, the J gene TRBJ2-3; the match to TRBD1 covers 10 bases. The CDR3 loop spans 15 amino acids. The V and J ends lost 4 bases and 5 bases, in that order; junction bases with no gene match: 7. Per germline, CDR1 SGHDT and CDR2 YYEEEE. CDR3 residues: CASSPGQGVRDTQYF. CDR3 coding DNA: TGTGCCAGCAGCCCAGGACAGGGGGTGAGAGATACGCAGTATTTT.

The rearrangement joins TRBV4-1 to TRBJ2-1; no firm D call. Per the germline V gene, CDR1 is MGHRA and CDR2 is YSYEKL. The length of the CDR3 is 12 residues. Trimming shortened V by 2 bases and J by 5 bases, and 4 bases separated the two germline ends. The CDR3 region has the DNA TGCGCCAGCAGCCAATATGACAATGAGCAGTTCTTC. Amino acids: CASSQYDNEQFF.

The chain joins TRBV28 to TRBJ1-1, with a possible D match to TRBD1 (6 bases). Trimming left V 0 bases short and J 4 bases short, with 18 bases between. The CDR3 totals 17 residues. In germline, CDR1 is MDHEN, CDR2 SYDVKM. The DNA of the CDR3 is TGTGCCAGCAGTTTATGGCCCGCTCGGGGGGCCAGCACTGAAGCTTTCTTT. Protein product: CASSLWPARGASTEAFF.

The J gene is TRBJ1-5, the V gene TRBV19, with 7 bases identical to TRBD1. Looked up from germline, CDR1 is LNHDA and CDR2 is SQIVND (reference sequence). Losses at the gene ends were 0 bases for V and 9 bases for J; bases not matched to a gene: 8. CDR3 size: 15 residues. For the CDR3, the DNA is TGTGCCAGTAGTATAGATTCGGGACAGTTGGGGCCCCAGCATTTT. Translating it yields CASSIDSGQLGPQHF.

The rearrangement joins TRBV7-3 to TRBJ1-2; possibly TRBD1 for D (5 bases). Looked up from germline, CDR1 is SGHTA and CDR2 is FQGTGA. The V and J ends lost 2 bases and 2 bases respectively, with 9 bases between them. This CDR3 has 14 amino acids. For the CDR3, the DNA is TGTGCCAGCAGCTTAGGCGGGACCAACTATGGCTACACCTTC. Protein product: CASSLGGTNYGYTF.

The V gene is TRBV19, the J gene TRBJ1-3, with a possible D match to TRBD1 (5 bases). The CDR3 consists of 15 residues. V was cut by 10 bases and J by 4 bases, with 20 bases left in between. Germline CDR1 reads LNHDA; CDR2 reads SQIVND (reference sequence). The CDR3 DNA reads TGTGCCACCATGACAGAAACCTGGGGAGGAAACACCATATATTTT. Translated, it gives CATMTETWGGNTIYF.

V gene TRBV19 combines with J gene TRBJ1-1, with D unclear. CDR1 and CDR2 (germline): LNHDA, SQIVND (reference sequence). The CDR3 length is 16 residues. The V and J ends lost 7 bases and 0 bases respectively, with 18 bases between them. The CDR3 coding sequence is TGTGCCAGTACTCCTAAGGCCGCCACCATGAACACTGAAGCTTTCTTT. Amino acid sequence: CASTPKAATMNTEAFF.

The chain links TRBV7-2 to TRBJ1-5; 10 nucleotides line up with TRBD1. CDR1 is SGHTA, CDR2 FQGNSA, per germline. V trimming: 2 bases; J trimming: 2 bases; junction bases outside the gene matches: 3. This CDR3 region has 16 residues. In DNA, the CDR3 is TGTGCCAGCAGCTTATCGGGGACAGGGGGCAATCAGCCCCAGCATTTT. Translation: CASSLSGTGGNQPQHF.

V usage is TRBV3-1 (or the pseudogene TRBV3-2) and J usage is TRBJ2-6; D perhaps matches TRBD1 (7 bases). The length of the CDR3 is 19 residues. CDR1 is LGHDT and CDR2 is YNNKEL in the germline V gene (reference sequence). Between the trimmed V and J ends, which lost 0 bases and 4 bases, there was a span of 19 bases. CDR3 coding DNA: TGTGCCAGCAGCCAAGATCGGCAGGGGGGTTTGGAAGGGGCCAACGTCCTGACTTTC. It codes for CASSQDRQGGLEGANVLTF.

J is TRBJ1-1 and V is TRBV25-1, with TRBD1 matching 7 bases. The CDR3 consists of 16 residues. Germline CDR1 reads MGHDK; CDR2 reads SYGVNS. V was pared by 2 bases and J by 4 bases, with 10 bases of the junction left unmatched. The CDR3 DNA reads TGTGCCAGCAGTGAACGACAAACAGGGGTGCGCACTGAAGCTTTCTTT. This gives the protein CASSERQTGVRTEAFF.

The V call is TRBV5-5, the J call TRBJ1-2, with a possible D match to TRBD1 (6 bases). Germline V gives CDR1 SGHKS, CDR2 YYEKEE (reference sequence). V was shortened by 5 bases and J by 2 bases, with 16 bases between the two germline ends. This CDR3 is 15 amino acids long. CDR3 loop: CASRGGGVSNYGYTF. CDR3 in DNA: TGTGCCAGCAGAGGGGGGGGAGTCTCCAACTATGGCTACACCTTC.

The V and J genes are TRBV28 and TRBJ1-1; 8 nucleotides match TRBD1. The CDR3 spans 19 residues. Germline CDR1 and CDR2: MDHEN and SYDVKM. Losses at the gene ends were 2 bases for V and 6 bases for J; bases not matched to a gene: 20. DNA of the CDR3: TGTGCCAGCAGTTTACCCAGGGGGCGAATTGACGAACTAAACTCTGAAGCTTTCTTT. Translation: CASSLPRGRIDELNSEAFF.

The chain uses TRBV5-1 and TRBJ1-3; 7 bases line up with TRBD1. CDR1 and CDR2 from the germline V gene are SGHRS and YFSETQ. The V and J ends lost 0 bases and 4 bases, in that order; junction bases with no gene match: 4. The CDR3 runs to 15 residues. The CDR3 DNA reads as TGCGCCAGCAGCTTGGGCGGACAGGCGGGAAACACCATATATTTT. This sequence encodes CASSLGGQAGNTIYF.

The chain combines TRBV7-9 with TRBJ1-3; tentative D call: TRBD1 (5 bases). The length of the CDR3 is 14 residues. Trimming removed 6 bases from V and 3 bases from J, with 12 bases in between. The germline V gene has CDR1 SEHNR and CDR2 FQNEAQ (reference sequence). CDR3 DNA sequence: TGTGCCAGCAGGCCAGGAGGGGATGGAAACACCATATATTTT. This sequence encodes CASRPGGDGNTIYF.

The gene calls are TRBV30 and TRBJ2-1, with no clear D. The ends were cut back, 4 bases at V and 0 bases at J, with 10 bases in the middle. The germline V gene encodes CDR1 GTSNPN and CDR2 SVGIG (reference sequence). The CDR3 length is 14 residues. The CDR3 loop is CAWKKGSSYNEQFF. The CDR3 region has the DNA TGTGCCTGGAAAAAGGGCAGCTCCTACAATGAGCAGTTCTTC.